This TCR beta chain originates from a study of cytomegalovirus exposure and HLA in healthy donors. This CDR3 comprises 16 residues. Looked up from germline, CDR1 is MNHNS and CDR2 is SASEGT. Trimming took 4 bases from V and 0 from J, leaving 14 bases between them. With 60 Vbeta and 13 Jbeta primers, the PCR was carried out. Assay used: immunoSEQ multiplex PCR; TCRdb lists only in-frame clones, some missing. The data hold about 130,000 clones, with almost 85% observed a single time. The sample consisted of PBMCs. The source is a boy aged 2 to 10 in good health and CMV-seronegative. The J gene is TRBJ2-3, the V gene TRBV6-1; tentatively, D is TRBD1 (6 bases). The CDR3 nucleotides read TGTGCCAGCAGTGGGACAGCGCTCACTAGCACAGATACGCAGTATTTT. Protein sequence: CASSGTALTSTDTQYF.